These 17 T cell receptor beta chains share one sample of origin, sequenced in a study of T-cell memory formation after mild COVID-19. TCRdb redid the calling of the 5' RACE reads with MiXCR, one entry per CDR3 protein. The repertoire holds just under 350,000 distinct CDR3 sequences, with roughly 13% as singletons. Sequencing was performed on PBMCs or a T cell subset sorted from them (not recorded which). The receptors derive from a young man who had mild COVID-19 (a few samples of this study predate the infection). Cell type and time point are not known.

This clonotype was seen a few times. The chain combines TRBV12-3 or TRBV12-4 with TRBJ2-1; D is unclear. The V end lost 3 bases, the J end lost 3 bases, and 15 bases lay between the germline ends. This CDR3 spans 16 amino acids. The CDR3 loop is CASSFMATVGYNEQFF. The CDR3 coding sequence is TGTGCCAGCAGTTTCATGGCTACCGTCGGCTACAATGAGCAGTTCTTC.

This clonotype was seen repeatedly, ten times or more. This rearrangement joins TRBV12-3 or TRBV12-4 to TRBJ2-3; TRBD2 aligns across 9 bases. CDR3 length: 15 residues. V gave up 4 bases and J gave up 4 bases; unmatched junction bases: 6. The CDR3 sequence is CASSSAGGQADTQYF. CDR3 nucleotide sequence: TGTGCCAGCAGTTCGGCGGGGGGGCAGGCAGATACGCAGTATTTT.

This clonotype was seen only a few times. The gene calls are TRBV29-1 and TRBJ1-1; D remains ambiguous. There are 11 residues in the CDR3. CDR1 is SQVTM, CDR2 ANQGSEA, per germline. V was pared by 4 bases and J by 2 bases, with 5 bases between. The chain's CDR3 is CSVVTNTEAFF. CDR3 bases: TGCAGCGTTGTCACTAACACTGAAGCTTTCTTT. The complete variable domain, with remaining parts taken from reference TRBV29-1 and TRBJ1-1, reads SAVISQKPSRDICQRGTSLTIQCQVDSQVTMMFWYRQQPGQSLTLIATANQGSEATYESGFVIDKFPISRPNLTFSTLTVSNMSPEDSSIYLCSVVTNTEAFFGQGTRLTVV.

This clonotype was counted only a few times. This sequence joins TRBV6-5 and TRBJ2-3, with D uncertain. The CDR3 is made up of 15 amino acids. Germline values: CDR1 MNHEY, CDR2 SVGAGI. The V end lost 0 bases, the J end lost 0 bases, and 7 bases lay between the germline ends. CDR3 residues: CASSYSSVSTDTQYF. The CDR3 DNA sequence: TGTGCCAGCAGTTACTCTAGTGTAAGCACAGATACGCAGTATTTT.

The chain links TRBV4-1 to TRBJ1-2; D not resolved. The V and J ends lost 3 bases and 2 bases respectively, with 10 bases between them. The CDR3 totals 14 residues. Germline V gives CDR1 MGHRA, CDR2 YSYEKL. The CDR3 region is CASSQGAVNYGYTF. In nucleotides, the CDR3 is TGCGCCAGCAGCCAGGGTGCGGTAAACTATGGCTACACCTTC.

This clonotype was seen at least ten times. The chain combines TRBV12-3 or TRBV12-4 with TRBJ1-5; no reliable D call. Trimming took 0 bases from V and 3 from J, leaving 0 bases between them. The CDR3 is 12 residues long. This CDR3 is CASSLANQPQHF. As DNA, the CDR3 is TGTGCCAGCAGTTTAGCCAATCAGCCCCAGCATTTT.

This sequence joins TRBV18 and TRBJ2-3, with TRBD1 matching 7 bases. This CDR3 is built from 16 residues. Per the germline V gene, CDR1 is KGHSH and CDR2 is LQKENI. The ends lost 3 bases at V and 0 bases at J; junction bases unmatched: 6. CDR3 amino acids: CASSPLQGKSTDTQYF. In DNA form, the CDR3 reads TGTGCCAGCTCACCCCTACAGGGGAAAAGCACAGATACGCAGTATTTT.

This chain links TRBV5-1 with TRBJ2-5, with D perhaps TRBD2 (6 bases). CDR3 length equals 13 residues. Germline CDR1 and CDR2: SGHRS and YFSETQ. V shed 9 bases and J shed 5 bases, with 17 bases lying between them. This chain's CDR3 is CATSPSVGETQYF. The CDR3 coding sequence is TGCGCCACCTCACCTAGCGTCGGGGAGACCCAGTACTTC.

The CDR3 bases are TGTGCCAGCAGCCCTGGGGGCTCGACCCAGGGTGAGCAGTTCTTC. It codes for CASSPGGSTQGEQFF. This chain uses TRBV12-3 or TRBV12-4 with TRBJ2-1, with D perhaps TRBD1 (6 bases). V dropped 6 bases and J dropped 9 bases, with 21 bases sitting between them. This CDR3 contains 15 residues.

This clonotype has ten or more counts. The V and J genes are TRBV5-1 and TRBJ2-1; 13 nucleotides match TRBD2. This CDR3 has 17 amino acids. The V gene end was trimmed by 4 bases and the J gene end by 8 bases; junction bases not matched to a gene: 12. From germline, CDR1 is SGHRS and CDR2 YFSETQ. The CDR3 sequence is CASSEITSGGASDEQFF. DNA of the CDR3: TGCGCCAGCAGCGAGATAACTAGCGGGGGGGCCTCGGATGAGCAGTTCTTC.

The CDR3 reads CASRPGQDANTGELFF. CDR3 nucleotide sequence: TGTGCCAGCAGACCCGGACAGGACGCGAACACCGGGGAGCTGTTTTTT. The chain has TRBV6-5 and TRBJ2-2, with TRBD1 matching over 7 bases. Germline CDR1 and CDR2: MNHEY and SVGAGI. The CDR3 runs 16 residues. J was trimmed by 0 bases and V by 6 bases; bases with no gene match: 7.

This sequence joins TRBV11-1 and TRBJ2-2, with a weak D call TRBD1 (5 bases). Germline loops: CDR1 SGHAT, CDR2 FQDESV (reference sequence). The V end was cut by 5 bases, the J end by 8 bases, with 18 bases between. CDR3 length: 15 amino acids. CDR3 region: CASSPRASPRGELFF. The DNA for the CDR3 is TGTGCCAGCAGCCCCAGGGCCTCCCCTAGGGGGGAGCTGTTTTTT.

V is TRBV5-1 and J is TRBJ2-3; the match to TRBD1 covers 7 bases. Germline V gene sequence: CDR1 SGHRS, CDR2 YFSETQ. V gave up 5 bases and J gave up 2 bases; unmatched junction bases: 5. This CDR3 has 14 amino acids. The CDR3 nucleotides read TGCGCCAGCAGACCAGGACAGGACACAGATACGCAGTATTTT. Protein product: CASRPGQDTDTQYF. Complete variable domain (other parts from reference TRBV5-1 and TRBJ2-3): KAGVTQTPRYLIKTRGQQVTLSCSPISGHRSVSWYQQTPGQGLQFLFEYFSETQRNKGNFPGRFSGRQFSNSRSEMNVSTLELGDSALYLCASRPGQDTDTQYFGPGTRLTVL.

This clonotype has only a few counts. The chain has TRBV7-6 and TRBJ1-1; TRBD1 is a possible D gene (5 bases). V dropped 3 bases and J dropped 1 base, with 9 bases sitting between them. The CDR3 spans 14 residues. Germline CDR1 reads SGHVS; CDR2 reads FNYEAQ. The CDR3 loop is CASSLNRKNTEAFF. CDR3 DNA sequence: TGTGCCAGCAGCTTGAACAGGAAGAACACTGAAGCTTTCTTT.

This clonotype appeared a few times. The junction departs from germline at one end; a sequencing error may be responsible. The rearrangement joins TRBV7-2 to TRBJ2-3, with D tentatively TRBD2 (5 bases). This CDR3 has 12 residues. Germline values: CDR1 SGHTA, CDR2 FQGNSA. The CDR3 bases are TGTGCCAGCAGCATAGCGACAGATACGCAGTATTTT. Amino acid sequence: CASSIATDTQYF.

This clonotype appeared a few times. The V gene is TRBV12-3 or TRBV12-4, the J gene TRBJ2-2, with TRBD2 as a possible D gene (6 bases). Trimming pared 5 bases from V and 1 base from J, leaving 11 bases between. The CDR3 sequence is 15 residues long. The CDR3 sequence is CASSPFGGNTGELFF. CDR3 bases: TGTGCCAGCAGTCCCTTCGGGGGGAACACCGGGGAGCTGTTTTTT.

V usage is TRBV4-3 and J usage is TRBJ2-3, with 10 bases lining up with TRBD2. With 0 bases clipped from V and 1 base from J, the junction kept 7 bases outside the gene matches. The CDR3 consists of 18 residues. Germline lookup yields CDR1 LGHNA and CDR2 YSLEER. Written as DNA, the CDR3 is TGCGCCAGCAGCCAAGATATGGTCCTAGCGGGGGGCACAGATACGCAGTATTTT. This codes for CASSQDMVLAGGTDTQYF.